This TCR beta chain was captured in a study of blood T cell repertoires in COVID-19. At the level of the study: Sources were T cells, B-cell-depleted T cells, or PBMCs; the material itself was cDNA or gDNA.

Under the authors' procedure: How many nucleated cells were present was estimated from reference gene primer amplification. The table came from immunoSEQ multiplex PCR; TCRdb's copy has only in-frame clones and leaves some out. V, J and clone size derive from that table, while D and trimming were established from the DNA sequence. The data show about 350,000 clones, over 85% seen once. The CDR3 is 16 residues long. The J segment lost 1 base and the V segment lost 5 bases, leaving 11 bases of the junction unmatched. The germline CDR1 and CDR2 sequences are SGHNT and YYREEE (reference sequence). This receptor was obtained from a woman in her sixties or seventies with COVID-19, enrolled during active disease. The V gene is TRBV5-4, the J gene TRBJ1-2, with TRBD1 identical over 7 bases. Sequencing used peripheral blood. This chain's CDR3 is CASRLGQPEINYGYTF. CDR3 in DNA: TGTGCCAGCAGGCTGGGACAGCCAGAAATTAACTATGGCTACACCTTC. Full variable domain (missing parts from reference TRBV5-4 and TRBJ1-2): ETGVTQSPTHLIKTRGQQVTLRCSSQSGHNTVSWYQQALGQGPQFIFQYYREEENGRGNFPPRFSGLQFPNYSSELNVNALELDDSALYLCASRLGQPEINYGYTFGSGTRLTVV.